A selection of T cell receptor beta chains follows, all from one sample in a study of T cell responses to AZD1222 COVID-19 vaccine. Using immunoSEQ multiplex PCR, the repertoire was profiled, and TCRdb retains in-frame clones only, with some absent. The sample records 95,000 to 150,000 clones, roughly nine tenths being singletons. Source: peripheral blood, taken on day 0 of AZD1222 vaccination. All receptors come from an adult in good health. Each CDR3 is given with its conserved first and last residue. Fields, in order: CDR3 protein, CDR3 DNA, V gene, J gene, D gene, CDR3 length, clone size. A D gene is named only where the DNA matches it firmly. Rows may omit the clone size; those that give it use once, few, many or a size class.

CDR3 protein: CASSPPGLSTQYF
CDR3 DNA: TGTGCCAGCAGCCCTCCAGGTCTTTCGACCCAGTACTTC
V gene: TRBV9
J gene: TRBJ2-5
D gene: NA
CDR3 length: 13
clone size: NA

CDR3 protein: CASTPILGAQNGYTF
CDR3 DNA: TGCGCCAGCACCCCCATCCTGGGGGCGCAAAATGGCTACACCTTC
V gene: TRBV5-1
J gene: TRBJ1-2
D gene: NA
CDR3 length: 15
clone size: NA

CDR3 protein: CASSKTGTSGGIYTGELFF
CDR3 DNA: TGTGCCAGCAGTAAAACCGGGACTAGCGGGGGGATTTACACCGGGGAGCTGTTTTTT
V gene: TRBV6-4
J gene: TRBJ2-2
D gene: TRBD2
CDR3 length: 19
clone size: NA

CDR3 protein: CASSSRGPRHF
CDR3 DNA: TGTGCCAGCAGTTCCAGGGGGCCACGCCACTTT
V gene: TRBV28
J gene: TRBJ1-6
D gene: TRBD1
CDR3 length: 11
clone size: NA

CDR3 protein: CASRWDFNYGYTF
CDR3 DNA: TGTGCCAGCAGATGGGACTTTAACTATGGCTACACCTTC
V gene: TRBV6-5
J gene: TRBJ1-2
D gene: NA
CDR3 length: 13
clone size: NA

CDR3 protein: CASSHIGSGGTDTQYF
CDR3 DNA: TGTGCCAGTAGTCACATCGGGTCAGGGGGGACAGATACGCAGTATTTT
V gene: TRBV19
J gene: TRBJ2-3
D gene: NA
CDR3 length: 16
clone size: NA

CDR3 protein: CASSRTSTGNTEAFF
CDR3 DNA: TGTGCCAGTAGCCGTACCTCGACAGGGAACACTGAAGCTTTCTTT
V gene: TRBV19
J gene: TRBJ1-1
D gene: NA
CDR3 length: 15
clone size: NA

CDR3 protein: CASSEREWGSRGYTF
CDR3 DNA: TGTGCCAGCAGTGAAAGGGAGTGGGGCTCTCGTGGCTACACCTTC
V gene: TRBV6-1
J gene: TRBJ1-2
D gene: NA
CDR3 length: 15
clone size: NA

CDR3 protein: CASSLRGPEQYF
CDR3 DNA: TGTGCCAGCAGCTTAAGGGGGCCCGAGCAGTACTTC
V gene: TRBV11-3
J gene: TRBJ2-7
D gene: TRBD1
CDR3 length: 12
clone size: NA

CDR3 protein: CASSLVPLVREGGELFF
CDR3 DNA: TGCGCCAGCAGCTTGGTCCCACTCGTGAGGGAGGGAGGGGAGCTGTTTTTT
V gene: TRBV5-1
J gene: TRBJ2-2
D gene: TRBD2
CDR3 length: 17
clone size: NA

CDR3 protein: CASTPAGARNQPQHF
CDR3 DNA: TGTGCCAGCACCCCGGCAGGGGCGAGGAATCAGCCCCAGCATTTT
V gene: TRBV28
J gene: TRBJ1-5
D gene: NA
CDR3 length: 15
clone size: NA

CDR3 protein: CASSQDLYTTHNEQFF
CDR3 DNA: TGTGCCAGCAGCCAAGATCTGTACACCACCCACAATGAGCAGTTCTTC
V gene: TRBV3-1/TRBV3-2
J gene: TRBJ2-1
D gene: NA
CDR3 length: 16
clone size: few